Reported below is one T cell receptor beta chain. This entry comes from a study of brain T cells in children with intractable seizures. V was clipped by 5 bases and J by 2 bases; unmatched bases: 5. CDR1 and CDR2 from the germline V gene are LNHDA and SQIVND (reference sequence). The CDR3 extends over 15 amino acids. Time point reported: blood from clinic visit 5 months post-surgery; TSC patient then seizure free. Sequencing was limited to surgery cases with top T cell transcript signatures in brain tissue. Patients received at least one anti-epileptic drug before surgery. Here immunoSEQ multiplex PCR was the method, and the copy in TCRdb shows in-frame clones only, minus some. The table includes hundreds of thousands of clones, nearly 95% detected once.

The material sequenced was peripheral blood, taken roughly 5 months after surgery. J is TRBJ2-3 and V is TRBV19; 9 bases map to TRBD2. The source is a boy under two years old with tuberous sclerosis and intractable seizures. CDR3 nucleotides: TGTGCCAGTAGTTACAGCGGGGGGAACACAGATACGCAGTATTTT. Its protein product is CASSYSGGNTDTQYF. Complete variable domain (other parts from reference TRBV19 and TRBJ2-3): DGGITQSPKYLFRKEGQNVTLSCEQNLNHDAMYWYRQDPGQGLRLIYYSQIVNDFQKGDIAEGYSVSREKKESFPLTVTSAQKNPTAFYLCASSYSGGNTDTQYFGPGTRLTVL.